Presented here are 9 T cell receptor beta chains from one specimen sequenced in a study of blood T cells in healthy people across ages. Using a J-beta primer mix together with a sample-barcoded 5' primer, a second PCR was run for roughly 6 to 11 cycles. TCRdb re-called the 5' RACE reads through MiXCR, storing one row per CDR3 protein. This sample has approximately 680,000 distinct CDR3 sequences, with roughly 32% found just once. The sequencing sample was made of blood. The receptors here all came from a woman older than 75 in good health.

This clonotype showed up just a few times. In DNA, the CDR3 is TGCGCCAGCAGCTTACGGGACACCCTAAATTCACCCCTCCACTTT. Its protein product is CASSLRDTLNSPLHF. The V and J genes are TRBV5-1 and TRBJ1-6; D possibly corresponds to TRBD1 (6 bases). The CDR3 length is 15 residues. Germline CDR1 SGHRS, CDR2 YFSETQ. V gave up 2 bases and J gave up 7 bases, with 13 bases separating them.

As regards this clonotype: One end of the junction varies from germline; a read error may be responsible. The DNA of the CDR3 is TGCACCAGCAGCCTGGGCCCCGGTCCATCTAGCTCCTACGAGCAGTACTTC. Amino acid sequence: CTSSLGPGPSSSYEQYF. The chain uses TRBV5-1 and TRBJ2-7; D uncertain. The CDR3 consists of 17 residues. CDR1 SGHRS and CDR2 YFSETQ come from the germline V gene. The whole variable domain, filled in from reference TRBV5-1 and TRBJ2-7, reads KAGVTQTPRYLIKTRGQQVTLSCSPISGHRSVSWYQQTPGQGLQFLFEYFSETQRNKGNFPGRFSGRQFSNSRSEMNVSTLELGDSALYLCTSSLGPGPSSSYEQYFGPGTRLTVT.

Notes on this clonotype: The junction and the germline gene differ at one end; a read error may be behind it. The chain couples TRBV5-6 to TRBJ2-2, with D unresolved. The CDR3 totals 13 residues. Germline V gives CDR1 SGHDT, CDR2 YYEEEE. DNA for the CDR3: TGTGCCGGCAGCCGAACAAGTACCGGGGAGCTGTTTTTT. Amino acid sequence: CAGSRTSTGELFF. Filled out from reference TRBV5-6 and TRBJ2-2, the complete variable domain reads DAGVTQSPTHLIKTRGQQVTLRCSPKSGHDTVSWYQQALGQGPQFIFQYYEEEERQRGNFPDRFSGHQFPNYSSELNVNALLLGDSALYLCAGSRTSTGELFFGEGSRLTVL.

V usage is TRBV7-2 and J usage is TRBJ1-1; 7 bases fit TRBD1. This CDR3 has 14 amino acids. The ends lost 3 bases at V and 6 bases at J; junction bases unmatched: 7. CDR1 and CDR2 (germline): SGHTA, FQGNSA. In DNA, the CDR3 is TGTGCCAGCAGCTTCTCAGGGGGGTACGCTGAAGCTTTCTTT. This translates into CASSFSGGYAEAFF.

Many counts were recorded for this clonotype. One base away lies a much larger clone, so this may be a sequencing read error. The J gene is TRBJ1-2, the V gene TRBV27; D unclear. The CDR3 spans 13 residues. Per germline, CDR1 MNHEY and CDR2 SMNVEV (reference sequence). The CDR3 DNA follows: TGTTCCAGCAGTCCGGCTGCGGGCTATGGCTACACCTTC. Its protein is CSSSPAAGYGYTF.

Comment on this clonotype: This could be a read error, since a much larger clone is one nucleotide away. CDR3 protein: CASRRTGNEQYF. The CDR3 DNA reads as TGTGCCAGTAGGCGGACAGGCAACGAGCAGTACTTC. The V call is TRBV28, the J call TRBJ2-7; 7 nucleotides align to TRBD1. The CDR3 length is 12 residues. Trimming at V came to 9 bases and at J to 5 bases, leaving 7 bases not matched to a gene. Germline loops: CDR1 MDHEN, CDR2 SYDVKM.

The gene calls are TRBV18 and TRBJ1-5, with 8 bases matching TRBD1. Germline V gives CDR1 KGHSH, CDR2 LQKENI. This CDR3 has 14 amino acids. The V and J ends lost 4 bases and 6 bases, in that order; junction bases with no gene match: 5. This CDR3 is CASSLQGAAQPQHF. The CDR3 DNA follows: TGTGCCAGCTCACTTCAGGGGGCGGCTCAGCCCCAGCATTTT.

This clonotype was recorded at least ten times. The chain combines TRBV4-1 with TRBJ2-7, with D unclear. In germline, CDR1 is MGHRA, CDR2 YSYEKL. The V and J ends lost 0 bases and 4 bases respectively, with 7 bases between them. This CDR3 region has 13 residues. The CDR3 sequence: CASSQDQEYEQYF. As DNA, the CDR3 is TGCGCCAGCAGCCAAGATCAAGAGTACGAGCAGTACTTC.

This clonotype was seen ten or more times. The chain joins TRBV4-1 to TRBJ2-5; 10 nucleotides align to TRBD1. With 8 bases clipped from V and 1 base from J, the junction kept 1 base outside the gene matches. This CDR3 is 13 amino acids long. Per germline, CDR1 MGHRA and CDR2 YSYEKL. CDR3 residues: CASRDRGQETQYF. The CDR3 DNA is TGCGCCAGCCGGGACAGGGGCCAAGAGACCCAGTACTTC.